This T cell receptor beta chain came from a study of OX40 agonist ivuxolimab in advanced cancers. This CDR3 contains 17 residues. The method was immunoSEQ multiplex PCR; TCRdb's version includes in-frame clones alone and lacks a portion of them. This sample yields about 54,000 clones, of which approximately 89% are seen a single time; 8.7% belongs to the top ten. This specimen consisted of CD4+ or CD8+ T cells sorted from blood, obtained in a trial of the OX40 agonist ivuxolimab. The V gene is TRBV21-1, the J gene TRBJ1-4; the table gives TRBD1 as D, unverified against the DNA. TRBV21-1 is listed as a pseudogene. This sequence was found in an adult with an advanced solid tumor such as melanoma, head and neck, liver or kidney cancer. DNA of the CDR3: TGTGCCAGCAGCACTCACAGGGGTGGGGGCACTAATGAAAAACTGTTTTTT. Encoded protein: CASSTHRGGGTNEKLFF.